What follows describes a single T cell receptor beta chain. Study processing details: Estimated nucleated cell counts came from reference gene primer amplification. The repertoire was sequenced with immunoSEQ multiplex PCR; TCRdb's copy has only in-frame clones and lacks some. D and trimming come from the DNA, and the V and J calls and clone size come from that table. The table includes 70,000 to 95,000 clones, approximately 89% detected once. This entry belongs to a study of blood T cell repertoires in COVID-19. Study as a whole: Samples representing acute and convalescent COVID-19 were sourced from the United States, Italy and Spain. Nucleic acid was either cDNA or gDNA, and it came from T cells, B-cell-depleted T cells, or PBMCs.

The CDR3 has 16 residues. V was pared by 1 base and J by 0 bases, with 11 bases between. The germline gives CDR1 LNHDA, CDR2 SQIVND (reference sequence). The sample comprised peripheral blood. The TCR was taken from a man aged 45 to 65 with acute or convalescent COVID-19. V gene TRBV19 combines with J gene TRBJ2-3; possible D gene TRBD2, 5 bases. The CDR3 nucleotides are TGTGCCAGTAGTATAGGTGGAGGATGGAGCACAGATACGCAGTATTTT. As protein: CASSIGGGWSTDTQYF.